The clone carrying this TCR beta chain has just one count. The sample is drawn from a study of molecular identifiers for immune sequencing clone quantification. Methods described previously were used for bulk TCR libraries, and listed TCR primers were applied. TCRdb reprocessed the PCR reads with MiXCR, giving one entry per CDR3 protein. The sample shows approximately 670,000 distinct CDR3 sequences, 20% of them seen only once. Every naive CD8 library was made from between roughly 17,000 and 1,000,000 sorted cells with 10%, 30% or 50% RNA. CD8+CD4-CCR7+CD45RA+ sorting gave the naive CD8 T cells. The sequenced material came from naive CD8+ T cells from blood, with Jurkat cell RNA spiked in. Noted subset: FACS-sorted CD8+CD4-CCR7+CD45RA+ naive T cells. This clonotype was obtained from a human donor in good health. Some libraries in this study had Jurkat cell RNA spiked in.

CDR3 in DNA: TGTGCCAGCAGCTGGGCTAGCGGGAGGGTCTACGAGCAGTACTTC. This sequence encodes CASSWASGRVYEQYF. The rearrangement links TRBV7-2 to TRBJ2-7, with 12 bases fitting TRBD2. Germline V gene data show CDR1 as SGHTA and CDR2 as FQGNSA. V gave up 4 bases and J gave up 3 bases; unmatched junction bases: 4. The length of the CDR3 is 15 residues.